The entry that follows covers one T cell receptor beta chain sequence. Its antigen remains unknown. This specimen comes from a study of a mutant IDH1 vaccine in newly diagnosed glioma. Study in general: Treated patients were roughly 62% male, about 38% female, mean age around 40 years.

The protocol was immunoSEQ multiplex PCR, while the TCRdb copy is restricted to in-frame clones and leaves out a portion. The sample contains approximately 70,000 clones, approximately 84% of which appear only once. The CDR3 is 16 amino acids. Trimming removed 0 bases at V and 4 bases at J, with 16 bases between. Germline CDR1 reads MGHRA; CDR2 reads YSYEKL. Sample time point: week 23, last vaccination. Doses comprised 300 ug of mutant IDH1 20-mer peptide each, plus topical imiquimod. Astrocytomas found in donors were new, WHO grade 3 or 4, IDH1-mutant and ATRX-lost. The sequences come from PBMCs, collected from a glioma patient whose treatment included an IDH1 peptide vaccine. The receptor's source is a young man with glioma. The gene calls are TRBV4-1 and TRBJ2-7, with D perhaps TRBD2 (6 bases). CDR3 amino acids: CASSQDFGGRGYEQYF. For the CDR3, the DNA is TGCGCCAGCAGCCAAGATTTTGGAGGGCGCGGGTACGAGCAGTACTTC.